A single sample gave rise to the 15 T cell receptor beta chains below, sequenced in a study of cytomegalovirus exposure and HLA in healthy donors. The PCR made use of 60 Vbeta and 13 Jbeta primers. Sequencing was performed with immunoSEQ multiplex PCR; in TCRdb, only in-frame clones are kept and a portion is missing. Of 95,000 to 100,000 clones in the sample, more than 70% were seen once. The sample comprised PBMCs. The receptors stem from a female donor in good health and CMV-seronegative.

The chain is built from TRBV10-2 and TRBJ2-7; TRBD2 aligns across 11 bases. The CDR3 spans 15 residues. The J segment lost 4 bases and the V segment lost 7 bases, leaving 9 bases of the junction unmatched. Germline CDR1 WSHSY, CDR2 SAAADI. In DNA form, the CDR3 reads TGCGCCAGCAAAACTAGCGGGGGCCTGGATTACGAGCAGTACTTC. Its protein product is CASKTSGGLDYEQYF.

CDR3 in amino acids: CASSQGVAGGQQETQYF. The CDR3 region has the DNA TGTGCCAGCAGCCAAGGAGTGGCGGGGGGGCAGCAAGAGACCCAGTACTTC. The chain recombines TRBV4-2 with TRBJ2-5; 9 nucleotides agree with TRBD2. The CDR3 spans 17 residues. Germline-derived CDR1 and CDR2 are LGHNA and YNFKEQ. With 1 base clipped from V and 2 bases from J, the junction kept 8 bases outside the gene matches.

V is TRBV18 and J is TRBJ1-1, with 9 bases fitting TRBD1. The CDR3 length is 15 residues. The V gene end was trimmed by 6 bases and the J gene end by 2 bases; junction bases not matched to a gene: 7. CDR1 and CDR2 (germline): KGHSH, LQKENI. The CDR3 coding sequence is TGTGCCAGCTCTCTCCAGGGACAGGGAAACACTGAAGCTTTCTTT. This sequence encodes CASSLQGQGNTEAFF.

This clone was recorded once. The chain uses TRBV11-2 and TRBJ1-1; the match to TRBD1 covers 7 bases. CDR3 size: 14 residues. The V and J ends lost 2 bases and 4 bases, in that order; junction bases with no gene match: 4. The V gene's germline CDR1 is SGHAT and CDR2 FQNNGV. This chain's CDR3 is CASSLHRGGTEAFF. The CDR3 nucleotides are TGTGCCAGCAGCTTACACAGGGGTGGCACTGAAGCTTTCTTT.

This chain joins TRBV5-1 and TRBJ2-2; 14 bases map to TRBD2. The V gene's germline CDR1 is SGHRS and CDR2 YFSETQ. The trim removed 0 bases at V and 5 bases at J, leaving 12 bases unmatched. The CDR3 is 20 amino acids. CDR3 in DNA: TGCGCCAGCAGCTTGGGAAGACTAGCGGGAGGGCCGAAGTATACCGGGGAGCTGTTTTTT. This codes for CASSLGRLAGGPKYTGELFF.

V usage is TRBV7-9 and J usage is TRBJ1-2; D perhaps matches TRBD1 (5 bases). Germline V gene lookup returns CDR1 SEHNR and CDR2 FQNEAQ (reference sequence). V lost 5 bases, J lost 0 bases, and 25 bases lay in between. The CDR3 is 19 residues long. DNA of the CDR3: TGTGCCAGCAGCCGCCTGGGAGCGGGGGACCTAGGGACTAACTATGGCTACACCTTC. Residues: CASSRLGAGDLGTNYGYTF.

Worth noting for this clone: Distinct nucleotide sequences in the sample also encode this CDR3. This chain connects TRBV7-2 to TRBJ2-7; 9 positions match TRBD2. Per the germline V gene, CDR1 is SGHTA and CDR2 is FQGNSA. CDR3 length equals 15 residues. The ends lost 2 bases at V and 2 bases at J; junction bases unmatched: 4. CDR3 coding DNA: TGTGCCAGCAGCTTAATAGCGGGGGCGCCCTACGAGCAGTACTTC. It specifies CASSLIAGAPYEQYF.

The chain links TRBV2 to TRBJ2-2; D gene ambiguous. The germline V gene encodes CDR1 SNHLY and CDR2 FYNNEI. V dropped 3 bases and J dropped 4 bases, with 3 bases sitting between them. The CDR3 runs to 12 residues. The CDR3 coding sequence is TGTGCCAGCAGTGACGTCACCGGGGAGCTGTTTTTT. Residues: CASSDVTGELFF.

The gene calls are TRBV28 and TRBJ1-1; unclear D gene. Germline loops: CDR1 MDHEN, CDR2 SYDVKM. The CDR3 has 10 residues. V was pared by 10 bases and J by 10 bases, with 13 bases between. CDR3 in amino acids: CATNSGGAFF. In DNA, the CDR3 is TGTGCCACAAACTCGGGTGGAGCTTTCTTT. Full variable domain (outside the CDR3, taken from reference TRBV28 and TRBJ1-1): DVKVTQSSRYLVKRTGEKVFLECVQDMDHENMFWYRQDPGLGLRLIYFSYDVKMKEKGDIPEGYSVSREKKERFSLILESASTNQTSMYLCATNSGGAFFGQGTRLTVV.

The chain couples TRBV6-5 to TRBJ1-6; D unresolved. Germline lookup yields CDR1 MNHEY and CDR2 SVGAGI. This CDR3 is built from 14 residues. V was shortened by 2 bases and J by 5 bases, with 7 bases between the two germline ends. The CDR3 nucleotides are TGTGCCAGCAGTTACGTACAGAATAATTCACCCCTCCACTTT. Its protein is CASSYVQNNSPLHF.

This clone was seen a few times. The chain combines TRBV30 with TRBJ2-7; D is perhaps TRBD1 (6 bases). Trimming shortened V by 1 base and J by 2 bases, and 15 bases separated the two germline ends. This CDR3 contains 15 residues. CDR1 GTSNPN and CDR2 SVGIG come from the germline V gene (reference sequence). The CDR3 bases are TGTGCCTGGAGTGGGAGACAGGCCTGGCCCTACGAGCAGTACTTC. Translation gives CAWSGRQAWPYEQYF.

The CDR3 sequence is CASSPGTGGDEQFF. The DNA of the CDR3 is TGTGCCAGCAGCCCCGGGACAGGGGGCGATGAGCAGTTCTTC. This chain links TRBV13 with TRBJ2-1; 12 positions match TRBD1. This CDR3 spans 14 amino acids. Germline CDR1 and CDR2: PRHDT and FYEKMQ (reference sequence). V lost 5 bases to trimming and J lost 8 bases; unmatched junction nucleotides: 4.

In this sample, this clone turned up once. The chain has TRBV7-3 and TRBJ2-1, with 7 bases matching TRBD1. Germline CDR1 reads SGHTA; CDR2 reads FQGTGA. The J segment lost 8 bases and the V segment lost 5 bases, leaving 12 bases of the junction unmatched. The CDR3 runs to 15 residues. This chain's CDR3 is CASSHRDSGLDEQFF. The CDR3 DNA follows: TGTGCCAGCAGCCACCGGGACAGCGGACTCGATGAGCAGTTCTTC.

This rearrangement joins TRBV18 to TRBJ2-5; D not resolved. CDR3 length: 14 residues. Trimming shortened V by 3 bases and J by 2 bases, and 10 bases separated the two germline ends. From germline, CDR1 is KGHSH and CDR2 LQKENI. The CDR3 is CASSPVSRQETQYF. CDR3 nucleotides: TGTGCCAGCTCACCTGTATCCAGACAAGAGACCCAGTACTTC.

This chain joins TRBV14 and TRBJ2-5; 7 bases align to TRBD1. The CDR3 spans 13 residues. The junction had 4 bases not matched to a gene; V was cut back by 0 bases and J by 9 bases. CDR1 is SGHDN and CDR2 is FVKESK in the germline V gene. The DNA of the CDR3 is TGTGCCAGCAGCCAAGATCGAGGACAGGCCCAGTACTTC. Translation gives CASSQDRGQAQYF.